The 16 T cell receptor beta chains below all came from one sample that was sequenced in a study of blood T cell repertoires in COVID-19. The protocol was immunoSEQ multiplex PCR, while the TCRdb copy is restricted to in-frame clones and leaves out a portion. The sample holds approximately 200,000 clones, 70% to 90% seen once. Sample: peripheral blood. These receptors came from a woman aged 25 to 39 with acute or convalescent COVID-19.

The chain is built from TRBV2 and TRBJ2-1, with TRBD2 matching 8 bases. The trim removed 5 bases at V and 0 bases at J, leaving 3 bases unmatched. Germline values: CDR1 SNHLY, CDR2 FYNNEI. The CDR3 is made up of 15 amino acids. In DNA form, the CDR3 reads TGTGCCAGCAGTAAAGGGACTAGCTCCTACAATGAGCAGTTCTTC. Residues: CASSKGTSSYNEQFF. The full variable domain, rest sourced from reference TRBV2 and TRBJ2-1, is EPEVTQTPSHQVTQMGQEVILRCVPISNHLYFYWYRQILGQKVEFLVSFYNNEISEKSEIFDDQFSVERPDGSNFTLKIRSTKLEDSAMYFCASSKGTSSYNEQFFGPGTRLTVL.

This clone was found once. The chain recombines TRBV5-1 with TRBJ1-1, with D tentatively TRBD1 (6 bases). V lost 4 bases and J lost 3, with 19 bases in between. Germline values: CDR1 SGHRS, CDR2 YFSETQ. The CDR3 is 16 residues long. CDR3 DNA: TGCGCCAGCAGCACCACTTCAGGGGCTGGGGACACTGAAGCTTTCTTT. Its protein is CASSTTSGAGDTEAFF. The entire variable domain, with the rest obtained from reference TRBV5-1 and TRBJ1-1, is as follows: KAGVTQTPRYLIKTRGQQVTLSCSPISGHRSVSWYQQTPGQGLQFLFEYFSETQRNKGNFPGRFSGRQFSNSRSEMNVSTLELGDSALYLCASSTTSGAGDTEAFFGQGTRLTVV.

The genes are TRBV30 and TRBJ2-3, with 8 positions matching TRBD2. V was clipped by 6 bases and J by 7 bases; unmatched bases: 9. This CDR3 comprises 13 residues. Germline V CDR1 and CDR2: GTSNPN, SVGIG (reference sequence). The CDR3 region has the DNA TGTGCCTGTACACTAGCGGTGGGGAATACGCAGTATTTT. This encodes CACTLAVGNTQYF.

V and J are TRBV6-5 and TRBJ1-2, with D tentatively TRBD1 (6 bases). The CDR3 runs to 12 residues. CDR1 MNHEY and CDR2 SVGAGI come from the germline V gene. V was cut by 6 bases and J by 8 bases, with 13 bases left in between. The CDR3 coding sequence is TGTGCCAGCAGGGCGGACAGACTCGGCTACACCTTC. It specifies CASRADRLGYTF.

V usage is TRBV5-1 and J usage is TRBJ1-2, with D perhaps TRBD1 (5 bases). The V end was cut by 1 base, the J end by 8 bases, with 18 bases between. The CDR3 extends over 15 amino acids. CDR1 SGHRS and CDR2 YFSETQ come from the germline V gene. The CDR3, as DNA: TGCGCCAGCAGCTTGATCCCGACAGTACGAAGGGGCTACACCTTC. Protein sequence: CASSLIPTVRRGYTF.

V and J are TRBV23-1 and TRBJ2-3; 7 bases are a match to TRBD1. TRBV23-1 is an ORF, with its function uncertain. The length of the CDR3 is 15 residues. V trimming: 4 bases; J trimming: 2 bases; junction bases outside the gene matches: 6. The CDR3 sequence is CASSRATGPTDTQYF. The CDR3 nucleotides read TGCGCCAGCAGTCGAGCGACAGGGCCCACAGATACGCAGTATTTT.

This chain uses TRBV29-1 with TRBJ2-5, with D tentatively TRBD1 (6 bases). V was pared by 0 bases and J by 3 bases, with 11 bases between. There are 14 residues in the CDR3. Germline CDR1 and CDR2: SQVTM and ANQGSEA. CDR3 in amino acids: CSVEDTGFEETQYF. The CDR3 nucleotides read TGCAGCGTTGAAGATACAGGGTTTGAAGAGACCCAGTACTTC.

DNA for the CDR3: TGTGCCAGCACCACTACTGGGGGGTACTCTGGAAACACCATATATTTT. The encoded protein is CASTTTGGYSGNTIYF. The rearrangement links TRBV3-1 (or the pseudogene TRBV3-2) to TRBJ1-3; possible D gene TRBD1, 5 bases. CDR3 length: 16 amino acids. Germline CDR1 reads LGHDT; CDR2 reads YNNKEL (reference sequence). V lost 7 bases and J 0 bases, leaving 16 bases between the germline ends.

The chain employs TRBV9 and TRBJ2-3, with TRBD1 matching 8 bases. The CDR3 has 15 residues. The ends lost 4 bases at V and 2 bases at J; junction bases unmatched: 6. In germline, CDR1 is SGDLS, CDR2 YYNGEE. The CDR3: CASSSQGVATDTQYF. As DNA, the CDR3 is TGTGCCAGCAGCTCACAGGGGGTGGCCACAGATACGCAGTATTTT.

In this sample, this clone turned up a few times. The rearrangement joins TRBV6-4 to TRBJ1-2; D ambiguous. The CDR3 loop spans 15 amino acids. V was shortened by 3 bases and J by 5 bases, with 16 bases between the two germline ends. The germline CDR1 and CDR2 sequences are MRHNA and SNTAGT. In DNA, the CDR3 is TGTGCCAGCAGTGAGTCACACGGAGCAAGTTATGGCTACACCTTC. Translating it yields CASSESHGASYGYTF.

V usage is TRBV13 and J usage is TRBJ2-1; 12 nucleotides line up with TRBD1. CDR3 length: 19 residues. Looked up from germline, CDR1 is PRHDT and CDR2 is FYEKMQ (reference sequence). V shed 3 bases, J shed 7 bases, and the junction held 16 bases outside the gene matches. CDR3 amino acids: CASSLGTGGLAGGGNEQFF. For the CDR3, the DNA is TGTGCCAGCAGCTTGGGGACAGGGGGCCTGGCGGGAGGTGGTAATGAGCAGTTCTTC.

The J gene is TRBJ2-7, the V gene TRBV6-5, with D possibly matching TRBD1 (5 bases). The CDR3 sequence is 13 residues long. Germline V gene data show CDR1 as MNHEY and CDR2 as SVGAGI. V lost 8 bases to trimming and J lost 6 bases, with 17 bases between them. CDR3 coding DNA: TGTGCCAGCGGGGCCCGGCTATATAGCGAGCAGTACTTC. Amino acid sequence: CASGARLYSEQYF.

In this sample, this clone turned up once. The chain uses TRBV19 and TRBJ2-3, with a tentative D call TRBD2 (6 bases). Looked up from germline, CDR1 is LNHDA and CDR2 is SQIVND (reference sequence). Trimming shortened V by 9 bases and J by 0 bases, and 19 bases separated the two germline ends. The CDR3 runs 16 residues. The CDR3 bases are TGTGCCAGCCACCCCATAGGGCGGGGAAGCACAGATACGCAGTATTTT. Translating gives CASHPIGRGSTDTQYF.

The CDR3 sequence is CASSQFSGRRVDTQYF. DNA of the CDR3: TGTGCCAGCAGTCAATTCAGCGGGAGGCGGGTAGATACGCAGTATTTT. The J gene is TRBJ2-3, the V gene TRBV7-2, with 9 bases lining up with TRBD2. Germline CDR1 SGHTA, CDR2 FQGNSA. The J segment lost 5 bases and the V segment lost 6 bases, leaving 12 bases of the junction unmatched. The CDR3 totals 16 residues.

This chain uses TRBV6-6 with TRBJ1-5; perhaps TRBD1 as D (5 bases). The CDR3 sequence is 13 residues long. CDR1 MNHNY and CDR2 SVGAGI come from the germline V gene (reference sequence). V lost 8 bases and J lost 5, with 13 bases in between. Here the CDR3 reads CASGQGGDQPQHF. DNA for the CDR3: TGTGCCAGCGGGCAGGGAGGAGATCAGCCCCAGCATTTT.

The gene calls are TRBV9 and TRBJ2-1; D gene ambiguous. Germline V CDR1 and CDR2: SGDLS, YYNGEE. The CDR3 totals 12 residues. V dropped 0 bases and J dropped 9 bases, with 7 bases sitting between them. The CDR3 DNA follows: TGTGCCAGCAGCGTAGTTAACGGTGAGCAGTTCTTC. It codes for CASSVVNGEQFF.